One and the same sample provided the 25 T cell receptor beta chains below, sequenced in a study of blood T cell repertoires in COVID-19. Sequencing used immunoSEQ multiplex PCR; TCRdb keeps in-frame clones, though not all of them. The profile covers about 72,000 clones, with about nine tenths appearing a single time and about an eighth taken by the ten largest. The sequencing input was peripheral blood. These receptors originate from a woman aged 55-75 years with acute or convalescent COVID-19.

The genes are TRBV7-2 and TRBJ1-4; D gene uncertain. Germline loops: CDR1 SGHTA, CDR2 FQGNSA. Trimming took off 0 bases at V and 0 bases at J, with 5 bases between the two ends. This CDR3 has 15 residues. CDR3 loop: CASSLAAATNEKLFF. CDR3 sequence (DNA): TGTGCCAGCAGCTTAGCGGCAGCAACTAATGAAAAACTGTTTTTT.

A word on this clone: A junction end diverges from the germline sequence, so it may reflect a read error. This rearrangement joins TRBV6-1 to TRBJ1-1, with D tentatively TRBD1 (6 bases). Germline V gives CDR1 MNHNS, CDR2 SASEGT. The CDR3 loop spans 15 amino acids. CDR3 nucleotides: TGTGCCAGCAGTGAAGCGGGGGCCCGGAACGCTGAAGCTTTCTTT. Its protein product is CASSEAGARNAEAFF.

The chain carries TRBV5-4 and TRBJ2-1; D not resolved. The CDR3 contains 18 residues. Germline CDR1 is SGHNT and CDR2 is YYREEE (reference sequence). V dropped 3 bases and J dropped 0 bases, with 19 bases sitting between them. The CDR3 is CASSSPSSTASSYNEQFF. The CDR3 nucleotides are TGTGCCAGCAGCTCCCCCTCCTCCACCGCCAGCTCCTACAATGAGCAGTTCTTC. The full variable domain, completed using reference TRBV5-4 and TRBJ2-1, is ETGVTQSPTHLIKTRGQQVTLRCSSQSGHNTVSWYQQALGQGPQFIFQYYREEENGRGNFPPRFSGLQFPNYSSELNVNALELDDSALYLCASSSPSSTASSYNEQFFGPGTRLTVL.

V usage is TRBV18 and J usage is TRBJ2-1, with 9 positions matching TRBD2. Per germline, CDR1 KGHSH and CDR2 LQKENI. J gave up 5 bases and V 3 bases, and 2 bases lay outside the gene matches. The CDR3 length is 14 residues. As DNA, the CDR3 is TGTGCCAGCTCACCCAGCGGGGGGAACAATGAGCAGTTCTTC. This translates into CASSPSGGNNEQFF.

The CDR3 sequence: CASSMAGVRQPQHF. The CDR3 DNA reads TGTGCCAGTAGTATGGCAGGGGTGAGGCAGCCCCAGCATTTT. J is TRBJ1-5 and V is TRBV19, with D maybe TRBD1 (6 bases). Between the trimmed V and J ends, which lost 3 bases and 7 bases, there was a span of 13 bases. CDR1 is LNHDA and CDR2 is SQIVND in the germline V gene (reference sequence). The CDR3 is 14 residues long.

This chain joins TRBV12-3 or TRBV12-4 and TRBJ1-4, with 8 bases fitting TRBD1. With V trimmed by 6 bases and J by 12 bases, 9 bases remained unmatched. CDR3 length: 13 amino acids. CDR3 bases: TGTGCCAGCAGCCAGGGGGCATACGGGGAACTGTTTTTT. Translation gives CASSQGAYGELFF.

The chain combines TRBV7-2 with TRBJ2-2, with D perhaps TRBD2 (5 bases). The CDR3 covers 14 residues. V gave up 10 bases and J gave up 1 base, with 13 bases separating them. Germline-derived CDR1 and CDR2 are SGHTA and FQGNSA. CDR3 region: CAMLPGMNTGELFF. The CDR3 DNA sequence: TGTGCCATGCTGCCGGGGATGAACACCGGGGAGCTGTTTTTT.

V gene TRBV29-1 combines with J gene TRBJ2-5; D unclear. CDR1 and CDR2 from the germline V gene are SQVTM and ANQGSEA. V was shortened by 6 bases and J by 2 bases, with 7 bases between the two germline ends. The CDR3 contains 11 residues. In DNA, the CDR3 is TGCAGCGTCCAAAAACAAGAGACCCAGTACTTC. Its protein is CSVQKQETQYF.

This rearrangement joins TRBV12-3 or TRBV12-4 to TRBJ1-1; weak D call: TRBD1 (5 bases). V lost 7 bases to trimming and J lost 6 bases, with 15 bases between them. CDR3 length: 13 amino acids. The CDR3 bases are TGTGCCAGCACTTCCGGGGGTTATCCTGAAGCTTTCTTT. This encodes CASTSGGYPEAFF.

This chain connects TRBV28 to TRBJ1-5; 7 bases line up with TRBD1. The CDR3 covers 13 residues. Germline CDR1 and CDR2: MDHEN and SYDVKM. V shed 5 bases, J shed 5 bases, and the junction held 3 bases outside the gene matches. The CDR3 bases are TGTGCCAGCAGTCCAAGGGGGCATCAGCCCCAGCATTTT. Encoded protein: CASSPRGHQPQHF.

The chain combines TRBV5-4 with TRBJ2-5; D gene ambiguous. This CDR3 is built from 12 residues. Germline assignment: CDR1 SGHNT and CDR2 YYREEE (reference sequence). V lost 4 bases, J lost 5 bases, and 9 bases lay in between. The CDR3 reads CASSTTRETQYF. For the CDR3, the DNA is TGTGCCAGCAGCACTACGAGGGAGACCCAGTACTTC.

The chain uses TRBV7-9 and TRBJ1-6; 7 bases line up with TRBD1. The CDR3 is made up of 17 amino acids. Trimming cost V 1 base and J 6 bases; bases outside gene matches: 9. From germline, CDR1 is SEHNR and CDR2 FQNEAQ (reference sequence). The CDR3 DNA reads TGTGCCAGCAGCTTAGTCTCGGCAGGGGGACGTAATTCACCCCTCCACTTT. Its translation: CASSLVSAGGRNSPLHF.

The chain links TRBV5-1 to TRBJ2-7, with 8 bases identical to TRBD1. This CDR3 region has 15 residues. Germline V gene sequence: CDR1 SGHRS, CDR2 YFSETQ. J gave up 1 base and V 4 bases, and 7 bases lay outside the gene matches. The CDR3 loop reads CASSHFQGASYEQYF. CDR3 coding DNA: TGCGCCAGCAGCCATTTTCAGGGGGCTTCCTACGAGCAGTACTTC.

The chain employs TRBV5-1 and TRBJ2-3, with a weak D call TRBD2 (6 bases). Germline CDR1 and CDR2: SGHRS and YFSETQ. Trimming removed 7 bases at V and 4 bases at J, with 13 bases between. The CDR3 has 13 residues. The CDR3 here is CASGEDVSDTQYF. In DNA form, the CDR3 reads TGCGCCAGCGGGGAGGACGTCTCAGATACGCAGTATTTT.

The chain couples TRBV6-1 to TRBJ1-6; a possible D gene is TRBD1 (6 bases). From germline, CDR1 is MNHNS and CDR2 SASEGT. This CDR3 is 16 amino acids long. V dropped 0 bases and J dropped 8 bases, with 14 bases sitting between them. Written as DNA, the CDR3 is TGTGCCAGCAGTGAAGCGCCGGGACAAGGTTATTCACCCCTCCACTTT. This gives the protein CASSEAPGQGYSPLHF.

This clone was counted once. In DNA, the CDR3 is TGTGCCAGCAGTCTGGCAGGGGGGTACGAGCAGTACTTC. Translating gives CASSLAGGYEQYF. The chain is built from TRBV6-5 and TRBJ2-7, with a tentative D call TRBD1 (7 bases). The V end was cut by 5 bases, the J end by 4 bases, with 12 bases between. CDR1 and CDR2 from the germline V gene are MNHEY and SVGAGI. The CDR3 has 13 amino acids.

This sequence joins TRBV3-1 (or the pseudogene TRBV3-2) and TRBJ2-6; 7 nucleotides match TRBD1. This CDR3 is built from 16 residues. Unmatched junction bases numbered 5, after V lost 4 bases and J lost 2 bases. The germline V gene has CDR1 LGHDT and CDR2 YNNKEL (reference sequence). The CDR3 nucleotides are TGTGCCAGCAGCCTCCAAACAGGGGCTGGGGCCAACGTCCTGACTTTC. Residues: CASSLQTGAGANVLTF.

The genes are TRBV5-1 and TRBJ1-3, with 9 bases lining up with TRBD1. The CDR3 is made up of 15 amino acids. J was trimmed by 3 bases and V by 5 bases; bases with no gene match: 6. CDR1 is SGHRS and CDR2 is YFSETQ in the germline V gene. CDR3 DNA sequence: TGCGCCAGCAGGTCGACAGGGGGGAATGGAAACACCATATATTTT. This gives the protein CASRSTGGNGNTIYF.

V is TRBV18 and J is TRBJ2-1; D remains ambiguous. Germline assignment: CDR1 KGHSH and CDR2 LQKENI. The CDR3 spans 13 residues. The V gene lost 6 bases and the J gene lost 8 bases, with 14 bases spanning the gap. CDR3 DNA: TGTGCCAGCTCGCCCGCCGAGCTCCATGAGCAGTTCTTC. It encodes CASSPAELHEQFF.

V gene TRBV29-1 combines with J gene TRBJ2-1; possible D gene TRBD1, 6 bases. Per the germline V gene, CDR1 is SQVTM and CDR2 is ANQGSEA. Trimming removed 7 bases from V and 6 bases from J, with 13 bases in between. The CDR3 extends over 12 amino acids. The CDR3 spells CSGTTGINEQFF. The CDR3 DNA sequence: TGCAGCGGGACAACAGGGATCAATGAGCAGTTCTTC.

This chain uses TRBV7-2 with TRBJ2-5; 16 bases match TRBD2. The CDR3 spans 16 residues. The J segment lost 5 bases and the V segment lost 4 bases, leaving 4 bases of the junction unmatched. Per the germline V gene, CDR1 is SGHTA and CDR2 is FQGNSA. The CDR3 sequence: CASSSGTSGGVETQYF. The CDR3 nucleotides are TGTGCCAGCAGCTCCGGGACTAGCGGGGGGGTTGAGACCCAGTACTTC.

CDR3 DNA: TGTGCCAGCAGCCGTTCTGCGAAGCCGGGAAACACCATATATTTT. Translated, it gives CASSRSAKPGNTIYF. The chain joins TRBV7-6 to TRBJ1-3, with D uncertain. V dropped 5 bases and J dropped 4 bases, with 15 bases sitting between them. The V gene's germline CDR1 is SGHVS and CDR2 FNYEAQ. The CDR3 consists of 15 residues.

This chain uses TRBV12-5 with TRBJ2-2, with D maybe TRBD2 (6 bases). V shed 2 bases and J shed 5 bases, with 9 bases lying between them. Germline V gene lookup returns CDR1 LGHNT and CDR2 FRNRAP. The CDR3 spans 14 residues. Here the CDR3 reads CASGLLGGTGELFF. The CDR3 DNA sequence: TGTGCTAGTGGTTTGTTGGGGGGAACCGGGGAGCTGTTTTTT.

V gene TRBV6-5 combines with J gene TRBJ1-1, with a weak D call TRBD1 (5 bases). CDR3 size: 13 residues. Trimming shortened V by 6 bases and J by 5 bases, and 13 bases separated the two germline ends. CDR1 and CDR2 from the germline V gene are MNHEY and SVGAGI. The CDR3 DNA reads as TGTGCCAGCAGCCGCTCGGAGGGGACTGAAGCTTTCTTT. The encoded protein is CASSRSEGTEAFF.

The rearrangement uses TRBV18 and TRBJ1-4; D may be TRBD1 (6 bases). With 4 bases removed from V and 6 bases from J, the gap between germline ends came to 6 bases. The germline CDR1 and CDR2 sequences are KGHSH and LQKENI. The CDR3 extends over 12 amino acids. The CDR3 DNA reads TGTGCCAGCTCACGACAGGATGAAAAACTGTTTTTT. Amino acids: CASSRQDEKLFF.